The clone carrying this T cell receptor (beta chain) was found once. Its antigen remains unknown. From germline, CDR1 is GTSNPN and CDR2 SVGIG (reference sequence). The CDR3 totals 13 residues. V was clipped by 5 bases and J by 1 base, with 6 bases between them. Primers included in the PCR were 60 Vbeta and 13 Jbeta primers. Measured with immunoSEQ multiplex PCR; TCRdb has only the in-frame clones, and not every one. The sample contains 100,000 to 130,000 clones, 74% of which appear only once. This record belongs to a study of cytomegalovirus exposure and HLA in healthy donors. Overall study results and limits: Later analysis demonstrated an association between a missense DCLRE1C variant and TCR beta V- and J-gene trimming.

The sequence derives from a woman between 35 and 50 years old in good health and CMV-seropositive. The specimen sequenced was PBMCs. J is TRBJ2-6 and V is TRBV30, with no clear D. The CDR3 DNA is TGTGCCTGGGCAGGTTCTGGGGCCAACGTCCTGACTTTC. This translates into CAWAGSGANVLTF.